The 31 T cell receptor beta chains presented below share a single source sample, sequenced in a study of regulatory T cells in long-lasting Graves disease. Described time point: newly diagnosed GD, antithyroid drugs for less than 3 months. PBMC-derived RNA was used for the TCR library. Assembly of TCR beta libraries relied on iRepertoire HTBI primers together with Arm-PCR of CDR3 regions. TCRdb called the multiplex PCR reads again in MiXCR, with one record for every CDR3 protein. Of 350,000 to 450,000 distinct CDR3 sequences in the sample, 12% were seen once. The same sample was also studied in work on T cells in Graves' hyperthyroidism and ophthalmopathy.

This specimen was peripheral blood mononuclear cells (PBMCs), taken at new diagnosis, from a patient treated with antithyroid drugs. Receptors were obtained from a woman under 30 with Graves disease.

The V call is TRBV18, the J call TRBJ1-1; 12 bases line up with TRBD1. The CDR3 runs to 16 residues. V shed 3 bases, J shed 1 base, and the junction held 3 bases outside the gene matches. Germline CDR1 is KGHSH and CDR2 is LQKENI. DNA of the CDR3: TGTGCCAGCTCACCCCGGGACAGGGGGCCGAACACTGAAGCTTTCTTT. Its translation is CASSPRDRGPNTEAFF.

This chain uses TRBV9 with TRBJ2-4; tentative D call: TRBD2 (6 bases). CDR1 and CDR2 (germline): SGDLS, YYNGEE. The ends were cut back, 4 bases at V and 1 base at J, with 18 bases in the middle. The CDR3 is made up of 17 amino acids. CDR3 amino acids: CASSSGDSGVAKNIQYF. DNA of the CDR3: TGTGCCAGCAGCTCCGGGGACTCCGGGGTTGCCAAAAACATTCAGTACTTC.

This clonotype was recorded at least ten times. The chain carries TRBV2 and TRBJ2-1, with 8 nucleotides matching TRBD2. The germline CDR1 and CDR2 sequences are SNHLY and FYNNEI. The CDR3 is made up of 16 amino acids. V trimming: 5 bases; J trimming: 0 bases; junction bases outside the gene matches: 6. The CDR3 protein is CASSSTLAGSYNEQFF. The CDR3 bases are TGTGCCAGCAGTTCCACCCTAGCGGGCTCCTACAATGAGCAGTTCTTC.

This clonotype was picked up a small number of times. The rearrangement uses TRBV9 and TRBJ2-7; perhaps TRBD1 as D (6 bases). Trimming stripped 0 bases from V and 5 bases from J, with 15 bases between. The CDR3 extends over 15 amino acids. From germline, CDR1 is SGDLS and CDR2 YYNGEE. The CDR3 sequence: CASSVGPRDIDEQYV. In nucleotides, the CDR3 is TGTGCCAGCAGCGTAGGACCAAGGGACATTGACGAGCAGTACGTC.

In its sample, this clonotype was seen many times. The J gene is TRBJ2-7, the V gene TRBV27, with 9 bases matching TRBD2. V dropped 6 bases and J dropped 4; count of bases not matched to a gene: 13. The CDR3 length is 16 residues. CDR1 is MNHEY, CDR2 SMNVEV, per germline (reference sequence). The CDR3 spells CASRPTGLAHRYEQYF. CDR3 bases: TGTGCCAGCAGACCGACGGGACTAGCACACCGATACGAGCAGTACTTC.

Many counts were recorded for this clonotype. J is TRBJ2-1 and V is TRBV24-1; TRBD1 agrees at 7 bases. The CDR3 is 10 amino acids. J lost 10 bases, V lost 11 bases, and 4 bases had no gene match. Germline CDR1 KGHDR, CDR2 SFDVKD. Written as DNA, the CDR3 is TGTGCCATAGGACAGGAAGAGCAGTTCTTC. Translating gives CAIGQEEQFF.

This clonotype was picked up a small number of times. A much larger clone lies a single base off, so this may be a read error. This is likely a read error, given that the CDR3 carries no conserved phenylalanine or tryptophan at its end. The V call is TRBV10-3, the J call TRBJ2-5; D not certain. V lost 8 bases to trimming and J lost 2 bases, with 15 bases between them. Germline V gene data show CDR1 as ENHRY and CDR2 as SYGVKD. This CDR3 contains 14 residues. CDR3 in amino acids: CAIGRGAPQETQYL. The CDR3 nucleotides are TGTGCCATCGGACGAGGAGCGCCACAAGAGACCCAGTACCTC.

This clonotype occurred many times. V is TRBV7-9 and J is TRBJ2-5; tentatively, D is TRBD1 or TRBD2 (5 bases each). Germline loops: CDR1 SEHNR, CDR2 FQNEAQ (reference sequence). V dropped 5 bases and J dropped 5 bases, with 12 bases sitting between them. CDR3 length: 13 residues. CDR3 sequence reads: CASSITGRETQYF. CDR3 coding DNA: TGTGCCAGCAGCATCACGGGGCGCGAGACCCAGTACTTC.

This clonotype was detected only a few times. This chain links TRBV19 with TRBJ2-3, with 8 bases lining up with TRBD1. CDR3 length equals 13 residues. V trimming: 10 bases; J trimming: 4 bases; junction bases outside the gene matches: 7. CDR1 is LNHDA, CDR2 SQIVND, per germline (reference sequence). The CDR3 is CATRTGPADTQYF. CDR3 sequence (DNA): TGTGCCACCAGGACAGGGCCGGCAGATACGCAGTATTTT.

This clonotype was observed many times. The rearrangement uses TRBV6-1 and TRBJ2-2; 10 positions match TRBD1. Trimming at V came to 8 bases and at J to 5 bases, leaving 8 bases not matched to a gene. Germline assignment: CDR1 MNHNS and CDR2 SASEGT. This CDR3 is built from 15 residues. The CDR3 DNA follows: TGTGCCAGCGGCTTTCGGGGACAGGGGACCGGGGAGCTGTTTTTT. Translation gives CASGFRGQGTGELFF.

This clonotype was detected ten times or more. This rearrangement joins TRBV19 to TRBJ1-2; unclear D gene. Germline V CDR1 and CDR2: LNHDA, SQIVND (reference sequence). Trimming removed 7 bases at V and 1 base at J, with 31 bases between. The length of the CDR3 is 20 residues. CDR3 residues: CASKNPAGREIRTFNYGYTF. CDR3 DNA sequence: TGTGCCAGTAAGAACCCTGCCGGGAGGGAAATTCGCACCTTTAACTATGGCTACACCTTC.

This clonotype was found many times. The chain employs TRBV15 and TRBJ1-5; D is unresolved. The germline V gene encodes CDR1 LNHNV and CDR2 YYDKDF (reference sequence). V dropped 5 bases and J dropped 4 bases, with 21 bases sitting between them. The length of the CDR3 is 17 residues. Here the CDR3 DNA reads TGTGCCACCAGCCCAATACGCCCAAGGTGGGCTAATCAGCCCCAGCATTTT. It is translated as CATSPIRPRWANQPQHF.

This clonotype was recorded at least ten times. This sequence joins TRBV27 and TRBJ1-1; tentatively, D is TRBD1 (6 bases). CDR3 length: 16 amino acids. The germline gives CDR1 MNHEY, CDR2 SMNVEV (reference sequence). Trimming left V 7 bases short and J 0 bases short, with 18 bases between. CDR3 in DNA: TGTGCCAGCAACACTACAGGGTTCCACATGAACACTGAAGCTTTCTTT. Protein: CASNTTGFHMNTEAFF.

This clonotype has ten or more counts. The V gene is TRBV12-3 or TRBV12-4, the J gene TRBJ1-2, with 7 bases identical to TRBD1. There are 11 residues in the CDR3. V shed 5 bases, J shed 8 bases, and the junction held 2 bases outside the gene matches. CDR3 nucleotides: TGTGCCAGCAGTACAGGGGAAGGCTACACCTTC. Encoded protein: CASSTGEGYTF.

Regarding this clonotype: A much larger clone is a single base away; this may be a read error. It is likely a read error, because the conserved phenylalanine at the end of the CDR3 is missing. The CDR3 protein is CASSRRVGTEAFL. The CDR3 coding sequence is TGTGCCAGCAGCCGTAGGGTTGGTACTGAAGCTTTCCTT. This rearrangement joins TRBV3-1 to TRBJ1-1; D gene uncertain. The CDR3 extends over 13 amino acids. Germline V gene lookup returns CDR1 LGHDT and CDR2 YNNKEL (reference sequence). V lost 4 bases, J lost 5 bases, and 11 bases lay in between.

This clonotype came up many times. This chain joins TRBV7-2 and TRBJ1-1, with a weak D call TRBD1 (5 bases). V was trimmed by 2 bases and J by 1 base, leaving 11 bases between them. Germline CDR1 reads SGHTA; CDR2 reads FQGNSA. The CDR3 sequence is 15 residues long. For the CDR3, the DNA is TGTGCCAGCAGCTTAATGGGGGGAGGGAACACTGAAGCTTTCTTT. Protein sequence: CASSLMGGGNTEAFF.

This clonotype appeared a few times. The V call is TRBV18, the J call TRBJ2-7; TRBD1 is a possible D gene (5 bases). V lost 4 bases and J lost 3, with 19 bases in between. The germline V gene encodes CDR1 KGHSH and CDR2 LQKENI. This CDR3 contains 16 residues. The CDR3 region is CASSQTKVDRHYEQYV. The CDR3 bases are TGTGCCAGCTCACAAACCAAGGTCGACAGACACTACGAGCAGTACGTC.

This clonotype was seen ten or more times. This chain connects TRBV7-6 to TRBJ2-2, with 10 bases fitting TRBD2. Germline CDR1 reads SGHVS; CDR2 reads FNYEAQ. The length of the CDR3 is 18 residues. The V and J ends lost 1 base and 3 bases, in that order; junction bases with no gene match: 8. CDR3 DNA sequence: TGTGCCAGCAGCTTAGTCGTAGCGGGGGGTCTGGACACCGGGGAGCTGTTTTTT. Translation: CASSLVVAGGLDTGELFF.

This clonotype has at least ten counts. This chain connects TRBV20-1 to TRBJ1-1; a weak D match, TRBD1 (5 bases). The V end was cut by 3 bases, the J end by 2 bases, with 13 bases between. Germline V gives CDR1 DFQATT, CDR2 SNEGSKA (reference sequence). The CDR3 has 14 residues. CDR3 DNA sequence: TGCAGTGCTAGCCGAGGGGATATAAACACTGAAGCTTTCTTT. Its translation is CSASRGDINTEAFF.

Concerning this clonotype itself: A much larger clone lies a single base off, so this may be a read error. The chain links TRBV7-2 to TRBJ2-3; D gene ambiguous. Germline V gives CDR1 SGHTA, CDR2 FQGNSA. V was shortened by 5 bases and J by 7 bases, with 10 bases between the two germline ends. The CDR3 loop spans 12 amino acids. The CDR3 nucleotides are TGTGCCAGCAGCCCCCCTACAAATACGCAGTATTTT. It is translated as CASSPPTNTQYF.

The V gene is TRBV19, the J gene TRBJ1-5; 8 nucleotides agree with TRBD1. This CDR3 comprises 15 residues. The J segment lost 3 bases and the V segment lost 3 bases, leaving 4 bases of the junction unmatched. The V gene's germline CDR1 is LNHDA and CDR2 SQIVND (reference sequence). CDR3 DNA sequence: TGTGCCAGTAGTATGACAGGGGCCCTCAATCAGCCCCAGCATTTT. This translates into CASSMTGALNQPQHF.

This clonotype was recorded many times. The V gene is TRBV18, the J gene TRBJ1-1; D uncertain. Trimming shortened V by 3 bases and J by 0 bases, and 14 bases separated the two germline ends. This CDR3 has 16 amino acids. Germline V gives CDR1 KGHSH, CDR2 LQKENI. CDR3 in amino acids: CASSPSQPVLNTEAFF. As DNA, the CDR3 is TGTGCCAGCTCACCTTCCCAACCTGTCCTGAACACTGAAGCTTTCTTT.

This clonotype was detected ten times or more. The chain uses TRBV6-5 and TRBJ2-7, with D possibly matching TRBD1 (5 bases). Germline-derived CDR1 and CDR2 are MNHEY and SVGAGI. V was cut by 2 bases and J by 0 bases, with 17 bases left in between. CDR3 size: 17 residues. The CDR3 bases are TGTGCCAGCAGTTACCGACTGACAGCCCTCCCCTCCTACGAGCAGTACTTC. Amino acid sequence: CASSYRLTALPSYEQYF.

About this clonotype itself: This sequence may be a read error, since a much larger clone differs from it by one base. This chain joins TRBV19 and TRBJ1-2; 10 nucleotides line up with TRBD1. This CDR3 is built from 17 residues. Germline assignment: CDR1 LNHDA and CDR2 SQIVND (reference sequence). As DNA, the CDR3 is TGTGCCAGTGGGCCCTTGGACAGGGGGGCATCTAACTATGGCCACACCTTC. Translating it yields CASGPLDRGASNYGHTF.

J is TRBJ2-7 and V is TRBV7-2; possibly TRBD1 or TRBD2 for D (5 bases each). V was pared by 1 base and J by 2 bases, with 15 bases between. The germline V gene encodes CDR1 SGHTA and CDR2 FQGNSA. The CDR3 is made up of 16 amino acids. The CDR3 protein is CASSLGVGVGTYEQYV. The DNA for the CDR3 is TGTGCCAGCAGCTTAGGCGTGGGGGTGGGAACCTACGAGCAGTACGTC.

This clonotype was recorded at least ten times. V usage is TRBV7-2 and J usage is TRBJ2-1; either TRBD1 or TRBD2 may supply D (6 bases each). Between the trimmed V and J ends, which lost 3 bases and 2 bases, there was a span of 8 bases. Germline lookup yields CDR1 SGHTA and CDR2 FQGNSA. The length of the CDR3 is 14 residues. The CDR3 reads CASSFGGAYNEQFF. As DNA, the CDR3 is TGTGCCAGCAGCTTCGGGGGCGCCTACAATGAGCAGTTCTTC.

This chain joins TRBV19 and TRBJ2-5, with 11 bases aligning to TRBD2. The CDR3 is made up of 16 amino acids. Trimming at V came to 5 bases and at J to 2 bases, leaving 7 bases not matched to a gene. Germline CDR1 and CDR2: LNHDA and SQIVND (reference sequence). CDR3 DNA sequence: TGTGCCAGTAGTCCCGGGACTAGCGGACGACAAGAGACCCAGTACTTC. Translating it yields CASSPGTSGRQETQYF.

This clonotype turned up a few times. The J gene is TRBJ1-2, the V gene TRBV10-3; unclear D gene. This CDR3 contains 14 residues. The ends were cut back, 10 bases at V and 8 bases at J, with 23 bases in the middle. Germline V CDR1 and CDR2: ENHRY, SYGVKD. The CDR3 bases are TGTGCCAGCTCCAGAGGGAGGGTGCCGAGAGGCTACACCTTC. Translated: CASSRGRVPRGYTF.

This clonotype was counted many times. The chain's CDR3 is CASSQVFSVADTQYF. The CDR3, as DNA: TGCGCCAGCAGCCAAGTGTTTTCGGTTGCAGATACGCAGTATTTT. The chain joins TRBV4-3 to TRBJ2-3, with D unclear. The CDR3 loop spans 15 amino acids. V lost 1 base and J 4 bases, leaving 12 bases between the germline ends. Looked up from germline, CDR1 is LGHNA and CDR2 is YSLEER.

This clonotype was detected a few times. The CDR3 loop reads CSVVGDSGNTIYF. DNA of the CDR3: TGCAGCGTTGTAGGCGACTCTGGAAACACCATATATTTT. This chain joins TRBV29-1 and TRBJ1-3; D ambiguous. This CDR3 is built from 13 residues. Germline CDR1 SQVTM, CDR2 ANQGSEA. Trimming pared 4 bases from V and 0 bases from J, leaving 7 bases between. The whole variable domain, remainder taken from reference TRBV29-1 and TRBJ1-3, is SAVISQKPSRDICQRGTSLTIQCQVDSQVTMMFWYRQQPGQSLTLIATANQGSEATYESGFVIDKFPISRPNLTFSTLTVSNMSPEDSSIYLCSVVGDSGNTIYFGEGSWLTVV.

This clonotype has at least ten counts. V usage is TRBV5-6 and J usage is TRBJ2-3; a possible D gene is TRBD1 (6 bases). Germline V gene data show CDR1 as SGHDT and CDR2 as YYEEEE. Trimming took 0 bases from V and 6 from J, leaving 11 bases between them. CDR3 length: 14 amino acids. The CDR3 DNA reads as TGTGCCAGCAGCTTGGAAGACAGGTTCGATACGCAGTATTTT. Amino acids: CASSLEDRFDTQYF.